One sample yielded the 25 T cell receptor beta chains listed below, sequenced in a study of blood T cell repertoires in COVID-19. Sequencing was performed with immunoSEQ multiplex PCR; in TCRdb, only in-frame clones are kept and a portion is missing. The sample contains fewer than 450,000 clones, roughly 90% of which appear only once. The sequenced material came from PBMCs or T cells enriched from blood (not recorded which). Every receptor here comes from a woman in her 40s with acute COVID-19.

This chain uses TRBV7-6 with TRBJ2-5, with a tentative D call TRBD1 (6 bases). V was cut by 6 bases and J by 0 bases, with 14 bases left in between. This CDR3 is 15 amino acids long. The germline gives CDR1 SGHVS, CDR2 FNYEAQ. CDR3 region: CASRLTRDNQETQYF. The CDR3 DNA reads as TGTGCCAGCAGATTAACCCGGGACAACCAAGAGACCCAGTACTTC.

The gene calls are TRBV7-9 and TRBJ2-1; the match to TRBD2 covers 7 bases. The CDR3 is made up of 14 amino acids. The germline gives CDR1 SEHNR, CDR2 FQNEAQ (reference sequence). V lost 2 bases to trimming and J lost 6 bases; unmatched junction nucleotides: 4. The CDR3 region has the DNA TGTGCCAGCAGCTTACTGGGGACTATCAATGAGCAGTTCTTC. Its translation: CASSLLGTINEQFF.

This clone has just a few counts. The V call is TRBV5-4, the J call TRBJ1-1; D may be TRBD1 (5 bases). V lost 3 bases, J lost 1 base, and 7 bases lay in between. Germline loops: CDR1 SGHNT, CDR2 YYREEE (reference sequence). CDR3 length: 13 amino acids. The CDR3 region is CASSSGQNTEAFF. CDR3 nucleotides: TGTGCCAGCAGCTCCGGACAGAACACTGAAGCTTTCTTT.

As regards this clone: Other nucleotide sequences in the sample specify the same CDR3. This chain uses TRBV5-1 with TRBJ1-1, with 7 positions matching TRBD1. CDR3 size: 14 residues. Germline CDR1 reads SGHRS; CDR2 reads YFSETQ. The V and J ends lost 3 bases and 4 bases, in that order; junction bases with no gene match: 6. The CDR3 protein is CASSSLTGSTEAFF. The CDR3 nucleotides are TGCGCCAGCAGCTCCCTGACAGGGTCCACTGAAGCTTTCTTT. The entire variable domain, with the rest obtained from reference TRBV5-1 and TRBJ1-1, is as follows: KAGVTQTPRYLIKTRGQQVTLSCSPISGHRSVSWYQQTPGQGLQFLFEYFSETQRNKGNFPGRFSGRQFSNSRSEMNVSTLELGDSALYLCASSSLTGSTEAFFGQGTRLTVV.

To note about this clone: Other DNA sequences from this sample encode an identical CDR3 as well. This chain links TRBV7-9 with TRBJ1-4, with D unresolved. V lost 2 bases and J 7 bases, leaving 11 bases between the germline ends. CDR1 SEHNR and CDR2 FQNEAQ come from the germline V gene (reference sequence). There are 14 residues in the CDR3. This chain's CDR3 is CASSLSGGGEKLFF. The CDR3 DNA sequence: TGTGCCAGCAGCTTATCGGGCGGAGGTGAAAAACTGTTTTTT.

The rearrangement links TRBV4-1 to TRBJ2-5, with 10 bases matching TRBD1. The CDR3 has 16 amino acids. The trim removed 4 bases at V and 5 bases at J, leaving 10 bases unmatched. Looked up from germline, CDR1 is MGHRA and CDR2 is YSYEKL. Written as DNA, the CDR3 is TGCGCCAGCAGCCTTACACTGACAGGGGGCAGGGAGACCCAGTACTTC. This codes for CASSLTLTGGRETQYF.

The chain couples TRBV23-1 to TRBJ1-4; D perhaps matches TRBD1 (6 bases). TRBV23-1 is placed among ORFs of uncertain function. The CDR3 contains 13 residues. V lost 9 bases to trimming and J lost 8 bases, with 16 bases between them. DNA for the CDR3: TGCGCCAGGGAAGGAGACAGGAGGGAAAAACTGTTTTTT. It encodes CAREGDRREKLFF.

This chain joins TRBV12-3 or TRBV12-4 and TRBJ2-2; D uncertain. CDR3 size: 13 residues. Trimming removed 6 bases from V and 6 bases from J, with 11 bases in between. In DNA form, the CDR3 reads TGTGCCAGCAGCCGCGCCCAGGCCGGGGAGCTGTTTTTT. Protein product: CASSRAQAGELFF.

The chain links TRBV25-1 to TRBJ2-7, with D possibly being TRBD2 (5 bases). Per germline, CDR1 MGHDK and CDR2 SYGVNS. This CDR3 has 15 amino acids. Trimming removed 4 bases at V and 6 bases at J, with 19 bases between. CDR3 amino acids: CASSAAGRVLSEQYF. CDR3 in DNA: TGTGCCAGCAGTGCCGCGGGTAGGGTACTCTCCGAGCAGTACTTC.

This chain joins TRBV12-3 or TRBV12-4 and TRBJ1-6; D ambiguous. This CDR3 comprises 13 residues. Trimming removed 6 bases at V and 7 bases at J, with 10 bases between. CDR3 nucleotides: TGTGCCAGCAGCCTAGGACTCAATTCACCCCTCCACTTT. As protein: CASSLGLNSPLHF.

The V gene is TRBV2, the J gene TRBJ1-4; no clear D gene. Deletions cut 0 bases from V and 7 bases from J, with 3 bases between. The germline V gene has CDR1 SNHLY and CDR2 FYNNEI. The CDR3 is 12 residues long. CDR3 DNA sequence: TGTGCCAGCAGTGAAGCACTTGAAAAACTGTTTTTT. It is translated as CASSEALEKLFF.

The chain has TRBV7-8 and TRBJ1-5, with D tentatively TRBD1 (5 bases). With 1 base removed from V and 3 bases from J, the gap between germline ends came to 10 bases. Germline CDR1 reads SGHVS; CDR2 reads FQNEAQ. The CDR3 runs to 15 residues. The CDR3 sequence: CASSLVLGLNQPQHF. CDR3 nucleotides: TGTGCCAGCAGCTTAGTTTTGGGACTCAATCAGCCCCAGCATTTT.

This chain uses TRBV4-1 with TRBJ1-5; D remains unclear. Germline CDR1 MGHRA, CDR2 YSYEKL. V was cut by 4 bases and J by 0 bases, with 10 bases left in between. The CDR3 sequence is 15 residues long. Here the CDR3 DNA reads TGCGCCAGCAGCCCAACGAGGATTAGCAATCAGCCCCAGCATTTT. As protein: CASSPTRISNQPQHF.

This chain joins TRBV4-1 and TRBJ2-7; D gene ambiguous. The CDR3 covers 13 residues. Germline values: CDR1 MGHRA, CDR2 YSYEKL. The CDR3 DNA reads as TGCGCGGCTGGCGGCAAACACTCCTACGAGCAGTACTTC. It encodes CAAGGKHSYEQYF.

The chain couples TRBV20-1 to TRBJ1-2; D remains unclear. Trimming took 6 bases from V and 1 from J, leaving 6 bases between them. Germline lookup yields CDR1 DFQATT and CDR2 SNEGSKA (reference sequence). The CDR3 covers 11 residues. The CDR3 nucleotides are TGCAGTGCCCAGGATAACTATGGCTACACCTTC. Its translation is CSAQDNYGYTF.

This chain joins TRBV2 and TRBJ2-7, with 7 bases aligning to TRBD1. Germline V CDR1 and CDR2: SNHLY, FYNNEI. CDR3 length: 13 residues. Germline trimming cut 4 bases from V and 4 bases from J; bases unmatched to any gene: 4. The CDR3 region is CASSGLQGYEQYF. CDR3 in DNA: TGTGCCAGCAGTGGTCTACAGGGGTACGAGCAGTACTTC.

The chain recombines TRBV3-1 (or the pseudogene TRBV3-2) with TRBJ2-2; weak D call: TRBD1 (5 bases). The CDR3 is made up of 14 amino acids. Trimming removed 4 bases from V and 6 bases from J, with 12 bases in between. Germline V gives CDR1 LGHDT, CDR2 YNNKEL (reference sequence). The CDR3 bases are TGTGCCAGCAGCCCTCAAAGGGGTTCCGGGGAGCTGTTTTTT. Translating it yields CASSPQRGSGELFF.

This rearrangement joins TRBV7-2 to TRBJ2-7; D might be TRBD2 (5 bases). The CDR3 loop spans 12 amino acids. The V end was cut by 3 bases, the J end by 4 bases, with 7 bases between. Looked up from germline, CDR1 is SGHTA and CDR2 is FQGNSA. This CDR3 is CASSFEGYEQYF. CDR3 in DNA: TGTGCCAGCAGCTTCGAGGGATACGAGCAGTACTTC. The full variable domain, rest sourced from reference TRBV7-2 and TRBJ2-7, is GAGVSQSPSNKVTEKGKDVELRCDPISGHTALYWYRQSLGQGLEFLIYFQGNSAPDKSGLPSDRFSAERTGGSVSTLTIQRTQQEDSAVYLCASSFEGYEQYFGPGTRLTVT.

This clone was counted only a few times. The chain carries TRBV12-3 or TRBV12-4 and TRBJ1-2, with TRBD1 matching over 7 bases. V lost 5 bases and J lost 6; bases outside the gene matches: 3. The length of the CDR3 is 12 residues. CDR3 protein: CASSVTGDGYTF. CDR3 DNA sequence: TGTGCCAGCAGTGTTACAGGGGATGGCTACACCTTC.

The chain joins TRBV2 to TRBJ2-3; D possibly corresponds to TRBD2 (6 bases). The V end lost 1 base, the J end lost 5 bases, and 16 bases lay between the germline ends. There are 16 residues in the CDR3. Germline-derived CDR1 and CDR2 are SNHLY and FYNNEI. This CDR3 reads CASSEVGGLLVDTQYF. CDR3 DNA: TGTGCCAGCAGTGAAGTCGGAGGGTTGCTAGTAGATACGCAGTATTTT.

CDR3 region: CATSGLVGEQFF. As DNA, the CDR3 is TGTGCCACCAGTGGACTAGTCGGTGAGCAGTTCTTC. This sequence joins TRBV24-1 and TRBJ2-1; a possible D gene is TRBD2 (6 bases). The CDR3 sequence is 12 residues long. Per germline, CDR1 KGHDR and CDR2 SFDVKD. Trimming stripped 5 bases from V and 9 bases from J, with 10 bases between.

CDR3 coding DNA: TGTGCCAGTAGTATAAAGCGGGGGAACACCGGGGAGCTGTTTTTT. Translated, it gives CASSIKRGNTGELFF. The gene calls are TRBV19 and TRBJ2-2; 7 nucleotides match TRBD2. Germline V CDR1 and CDR2: LNHDA, SQIVND (reference sequence). With V trimmed by 2 bases and J by 1 base, 1 base remained unmatched. CDR3 length equals 15 residues.

The chain combines TRBV11-2 with TRBJ1-2, with D possibly TRBD1 on 6 matching bases. Trimming left V 2 bases short and J 0 bases short, with 7 bases between. The CDR3 consists of 14 residues. Germline CDR1 SGHAT, CDR2 FQNNGV. This CDR3 is CASSLTGTNYGYTF. The CDR3 DNA reads as TGTGCCAGCAGCTTAACAGGGACTAACTATGGCTACACCTTC.

This rearrangement joins TRBV7-9 to TRBJ1-2; D might be TRBD1 (5 bases). Germline loops: CDR1 SEHNR, CDR2 FQNEAQ (reference sequence). This CDR3 is 16 amino acids long. V lost 1 base and J 2 bases, leaving 14 bases between the germline ends. This CDR3 is CASSLVGRGKNYGYTF. CDR3 DNA: TGTGCCAGCAGCTTAGTAGGGAGGGGTAAGAACTATGGCTACACCTTC.

The chain links TRBV7-9 to TRBJ1-3; D perhaps matches TRBD1 (5 bases). The length of the CDR3 is 15 residues. The germline gives CDR1 SEHNR, CDR2 FQNEAQ (reference sequence). Trimming stripped 2 bases from V and 4 bases from J, with 12 bases between. CDR3 region: CASSLSIPGGNTIYF. CDR3 nucleotide sequence: TGTGCCAGCAGCTTATCCATCCCAGGGGGAAACACCATATATTTT.